The 13 T cell receptor beta chains below come from one sample, sequenced in a study of cytomegalovirus exposure and HLA in healthy donors (dated by TCRdb to 2016 to 2017). The receptor library was made with the immunoSEQ multiplex PCR assay. For the multiplex PCR, a mixture combining 60 forward primers for TCR Vbeta segments and 13 reverse primers for TCR Jbeta segments was used. TCRdb obtained this table from immuneACCESS and retained in-frame rearrangements with V and J assigned. These tables miss some clones; where compared with another copy, unresolved V genes account for less than half of the shortfall, and the remainder is unexplained. A total of under 130,000 clones appear in this sample, approximately 79% of them only once. Approximately 3.8% of the sample belongs to the ten largest clones. Sequences were obtained from PBMCs. All receptors come from a man aged 45-65 years in good health and CMV-seropositive.

The chain links TRBV4-1 to TRBJ2-1, with 8 bases lining up with TRBD2. Germline CDR1 is MGHRA and CDR2 is YSYEKL. V was pared by 0 bases and J by 4 bases, with 5 bases of the junction left unmatched. The CDR3 is made up of 16 amino acids. CDR3 DNA sequence: TGCGCCAGCAGCCAAGATCGGGGGGGATTTTACAATGAGCAGTTCTTC. It translates to CASSQDRGGFYNEQFF.

This clone has only a few counts. The rearrangement joins TRBV30 to TRBJ1-1; 7 bases fit TRBD1. The V segment lost 2 bases and the J segment 10 bases; nucleotides outside the gene matches: 4. The CDR3 has 11 amino acids. Germline V gene lookup returns CDR1 GTSNPN and CDR2 SVGIG (reference sequence). Here the CDR3 DNA reads TGTGCCTGGAGTAAAGACAGGGCAGCTTTCTTT. It translates to CAWSKDRAAFF.

This clone was observed once. This chain connects TRBV11-2 to TRBJ2-7; 8 positions match TRBD1. With 5 bases clipped from V and 6 bases from J, the junction kept 9 bases outside the gene matches. This CDR3 region has 14 residues. Germline CDR1 and CDR2: SGHAT and FQNNGV. CDR3 in amino acids: CASSPRGTGGEQYF. CDR3 nucleotides: TGTGCCAGCAGCCCGAGAGGTACAGGGGGCGAGCAGTACTTC.

The V call is TRBV28, the J call TRBJ2-7; possibly TRBD2 for D (5 bases). Deletions cut 3 bases from V and 4 bases from J, with 13 bases between. Germline CDR1 is MDHEN and CDR2 is SYDVKM. CDR3 size: 14 residues. CDR3 residues: CASSFQLGVYEQYF. Written as DNA, the CDR3 is TGTGCCAGCAGTTTCCAGCTGGGAGTGTACGAGCAGTACTTC. Filled out from reference TRBV28 and TRBJ2-7, the complete variable domain reads DVKVTQSSRYLVKRTGEKVFLECVQDMDHENMFWYRQDPGLGLRLIYFSYDVKMKEKGDIPEGYSVSREKKERFSLILESASTNQTSMYLCASSFQLGVYEQYFGPGTRLTVT.

The V call is TRBV27, the J call TRBJ2-7; no clear D. This CDR3 spans 14 amino acids. V shed 2 bases and J shed 0 bases, with 8 bases lying between them. CDR1 is MNHEY, CDR2 SMNVEV, per germline (reference sequence). CDR3 protein: CASSLTQRSYEQYF. The CDR3 DNA is TGTGCCAGCAGTTTAACCCAGCGCTCCTACGAGCAGTACTTC.

This chain uses TRBV5-1 with TRBJ2-5; a possible D gene is TRBD2 (5 bases). V shed 1 base and J shed 1 base, with 8 bases lying between them. From germline, CDR1 is SGHRS and CDR2 YFSETQ. The CDR3 is 14 residues long. Here the CDR3 reads CASSLTAGQETQYF. Here the CDR3 DNA reads TGCGCCAGCAGCTTGACGGCGGGCCAAGAGACCCAGTACTTC.

The rearrangement uses TRBV27 and TRBJ2-1; no definite D call. The CDR3 is made up of 14 amino acids. V was cut by 2 bases and J by 0 bases, with 5 bases left in between. Germline lookup yields CDR1 MNHEY and CDR2 SMNVEV (reference sequence). CDR3 residues: CASSLLSSYNEQFF. The CDR3 coding sequence is TGTGCCAGCAGTTTACTGAGCTCCTACAATGAGCAGTTCTTC.

The chain combines TRBV5-1 with TRBJ2-2, with D tentatively TRBD1 (5 bases). Deletions cut 4 bases from V and 0 bases from J, with 10 bases between. Germline V gene sequence: CDR1 SGHRS, CDR2 YFSETQ. The CDR3 extends over 15 amino acids. The CDR3 here is CASSHKGPNTGELFF. In nucleotides, the CDR3 is TGCGCCAGCAGCCATAAGGGGCCGAACACCGGGGAGCTGTTTTTT.

The chain links TRBV6-1 to TRBJ2-3; 7 nucleotides agree with TRBD1. CDR3 length: 15 amino acids. CDR1 is MNHNS, CDR2 SASEGT, per germline. The V and J ends lost 7 bases and 2 bases, in that order; junction bases with no gene match: 9. The CDR3 region has the DNA TGTGCCAGCACCCCCCTGGGACAGTTCACAGATACGCAGTATTTT. Protein product: CASTPLGQFTDTQYF.

This sequence joins TRBV28 and TRBJ2-2; 9 bases map to TRBD1. Unmatched junction bases numbered 8, after V lost 8 bases and J lost 7 bases. The germline V gene encodes CDR1 MDHEN and CDR2 SYDVKM. CDR3 length equals 14 residues. CDR3 region: CASRKQGAGGELFF. The CDR3 nucleotides read TGTGCCAGCCGAAAACAGGGGGCAGGCGGGGAGCTGTTTTTT.

This chain joins TRBV7-2 and TRBJ2-1; 7 bases are a match to TRBD2. After removal of 4 bases from V and 5 bases from J, the junction contained 14 bases not matched to a gene. The CDR3 loop spans 17 amino acids. The V gene's germline CDR1 is SGHTA and CDR2 FQGNSA. CDR3 in DNA: TGTGCCAGCAGCTCCCGGGGGGTGGGCGGGGCCGACAATGAGCAGTTCTTC. Its protein product is CASSSRGVGGADNEQFF. The variable domain in full, with the rest retrieved from reference TRBV7-2 and TRBJ2-1, is GAGVSQSPSNKVTEKGKDVELRCDPISGHTALYWYRQSLGQGLEFLIYFQGNSAPDKSGLPSDRFSAERTGGSVSTLTIQRTQQEDSAVYLCASSSRGVGGADNEQFFGPGTRLTVL.

V and J are TRBV6-1 and TRBJ2-7, with 10 bases lining up with TRBD2. CDR3 length: 12 residues. Germline V gene sequence: CDR1 MNHNS, CDR2 SASEGT. V trimming: 8 bases; J trimming: 3 bases; junction bases outside the gene matches: 1. The CDR3 loop reads CASWTSGYEQYF. DNA of the CDR3: TGTGCCAGCTGGACTAGCGGCTACGAGCAGTACTTC.

The V and J genes are TRBV7-3 and TRBJ2-1, with a tentative D call TRBD2 (6 bases). The germline gives CDR1 SGHTA, CDR2 FQGTGA. The CDR3 length is 14 residues. Trimming cost V 3 bases and J 2 bases, with 8 bases left between them. CDR3 residues: CASSLDYPYNEQFF. In DNA, the CDR3 is TGTGCCAGCAGCTTGGACTACCCCTACAATGAGCAGTTCTTC. The full variable domain, with the rest looked up from reference TRBV7-3 and TRBJ2-1, is GAGVSQTPSNKVTEKGKYVELRCDPISGHTALYWYRQSLGQGPEFLIYFQGTGAADDSGLPNDRFFAVRPEGSVSTLKIQRTERGDSAVYLCASSLDYPYNEQFFGPGTRLTVL.